These 10 T cell receptor beta chains originate from one sample sequenced in a study of cytomegalovirus exposure and HLA in healthy donors. Profiling relied on immunoSEQ multiplex PCR, and the TCRdb table lists in-frame clones only, not all of them. This table holds over 200,000 clones, over 80% found once. The sequenced sample was PBMCs. The receptors originated from a woman aged 25-40 years in good health and CMV-seropositive.

V gene TRBV7-8 combines with J gene TRBJ1-2; D call uncertain. Trimming took off 5 bases at V and 5 bases at J, with 18 bases between the two ends. Germline assignment: CDR1 SGHVS and CDR2 FQNEAQ. CDR3 length: 15 residues. CDR3 coding DNA: TGTGCCAGCAGCCCAACTGTTTTTCCCGGATATGGCTACACCTTC. This translates into CASSPTVFPGYGYTF.

The rearrangement joins TRBV19 to TRBJ1-5, with D maybe TRBD1 (5 bases). The CDR3 is 15 residues long. Trimming removed 3 bases at V and 9 bases at J, with 18 bases between. From germline, CDR1 is LNHDA and CDR2 SQIVND (reference sequence). The DNA of the CDR3 is TGTGCCAGTAGTATGAGGTTGGGTTCCGGGGGGCCCCAGCATTTT. Its protein is CASSMRLGSGGPQHF.

This sequence joins TRBV7-8 and TRBJ2-1; 7 nucleotides match TRBD2. After removal of 1 base from V and 2 bases from J, the junction contained 5 bases not matched to a gene. Germline V gene lookup returns CDR1 SGHVS and CDR2 FQNEAQ. The CDR3 sequence is 16 residues long. The CDR3 nucleotides are TGTGCCAGCAGCTTAGGGGGCCTAGCGGCCTACAATGAGCAGTTCTTC. Amino acids: CASSLGGLAAYNEQFF.

V and J are TRBV6-4 and TRBJ2-3; 9 bases line up with TRBD2. Losses at the gene ends were 4 bases for V and 4 bases for J; bases not matched to a gene: 3. Germline lookup yields CDR1 MRHNA and CDR2 SNTAGT. This CDR3 comprises 14 residues. The DNA for the CDR3 is TGTGCCAGCAGTGTAGCGGGAGAGGCAGATACGCAGTATTTT. Translated: CASSVAGEADTQYF.

The chain employs TRBV4-2 and TRBJ2-5, with a tentative D call TRBD2 (6 bases). The V gene lost 0 bases and the J gene lost 5 bases, with 13 bases spanning the gap. In germline, CDR1 is LGHNA, CDR2 YNFKEQ. CDR3 size: 15 residues. CDR3: CASSQDPRDGETQYF. CDR3 coding DNA: TGTGCCAGCAGCCAAGATCCGCGGGATGGGGAGACCCAGTACTTC.

This chain connects TRBV5-1 to TRBJ2-1; D gene ambiguous. There are 15 residues in the CDR3. Looked up from germline, CDR1 is SGHRS and CDR2 is YFSETQ. V lost 4 bases and J lost 4, with 15 bases in between. The CDR3 is CASSVTTGEYNEQFF. CDR3 coding DNA: TGCGCCAGCAGCGTGACCACCGGTGAATACAATGAGCAGTTCTTC.

The CDR3: CASSALGHPYEQYF. DNA for the CDR3: TGTGCCAGCAGCGCCCTAGGACATCCCTACGAGCAGTACTTC. The V gene is TRBV9, the J gene TRBJ2-7; D is perhaps TRBD1 (5 bases). Germline V lookup: CDR1 SGDLS, CDR2 YYNGEE. There are 14 residues in the CDR3. The germline V and J ends were trimmed by 3 bases and 2 bases, with 12 bases remaining between them. Using reference TRBV9 and TRBJ2-7 for the parts outside the CDR3, the full variable domain is DSGVTQTPKHLITATGQRVTLRCSPRSGDLSVYWYQQSLDQGLQFLIQYYNGEERAKGNILERFSAQQFPDLHSELNLSSLELGDSALYFCASSALGHPYEQYFGPGTRLTVT.

The chain couples TRBV20-1 to TRBJ1-2; D gene ambiguous. The CDR3 has 11 residues. The germline CDR1 and CDR2 sequences are DFQATT and SNEGSKA (reference sequence). Trimming took off 6 bases at V and 4 bases at J, with 9 bases between the two ends. The CDR3 here is CSAAWSYGYTF. CDR3 DNA: TGCAGTGCCGCCTGGTCCTATGGCTACACCTTC.

The genes are TRBV6-5 and TRBJ2-7; D remains unclear. The V gene's germline CDR1 is MNHEY and CDR2 SVGAGI. Trimming left V 0 bases short and J 3 bases short, with 6 bases between. The CDR3 runs to 13 residues. CDR3 coding DNA: TGTGCCAGCAGTTACTCGCCTAGCTACGAGCAGTACTTC. This codes for CASSYSPSYEQYF.

The chain recombines TRBV19 with TRBJ1-5; no clear D. V lost 4 bases to trimming and J lost 7 bases, with 11 bases between them. CDR3 length: 13 residues. Germline V gives CDR1 LNHDA, CDR2 SQIVND (reference sequence). DNA for the CDR3: TGTGCCAGTAGTACAGCGAGCGCCCAGCCCCAGCATTTT. Amino acid sequence: CASSTASAQPQHF.